The 18 T cell receptor beta chains in this list originate from one sample, sequenced in a study of cytomegalovirus exposure and HLA in healthy donors. Primers: 60 Vbeta forward and 13 Jbeta reverse. Using immunoSEQ multiplex PCR, the repertoire was profiled, and TCRdb retains in-frame clones only, with some absent. The sample carries 99,000 or so clones, about 83% recorded once. The sample was PBMCs. These receptors originate from a man between 60 and 75 years old in good health and CMV-seropositive.

The chain uses TRBV29-1 and TRBJ2-1; the match to TRBD1 covers 8 bases. The CDR3 is made up of 14 amino acids. The junction had 11 bases not matched to a gene; V was cut back by 5 bases and J by 8 bases. CDR1 is SQVTM and CDR2 is ANQGSEA in the germline V gene. CDR3 in amino acids: CSVPPVGRGHEQFF. The DNA for the CDR3 is TGCAGCGTTCCCCCCGTGGGCAGGGGGCATGAGCAGTTCTTC.

The chain uses TRBV30 and TRBJ2-5; possible D gene TRBD1, 5 bases. Germline V gene sequence: CDR1 GTSNPN, CDR2 SVGIG (reference sequence). The CDR3 covers 19 residues. With 0 bases removed from V and 0 bases from J, the gap between germline ends came to 23 bases. The CDR3 region is CAWSVRGPSFRSYQETQYF. The DNA of the CDR3 is TGTGCCTGGAGTGTAAGGGGCCCTTCGTTTCGATCGTACCAAGAGACCCAGTACTTC.

V gene TRBV5-1 combines with J gene TRBJ2-7; TRBD1 agrees at 11 bases. CDR3 length: 15 residues. The V gene end was trimmed by 4 bases and the J gene end by 2 bases; junction bases not matched to a gene: 5. The germline CDR1 and CDR2 sequences are SGHRS and YFSETQ. The CDR3 DNA is TGCGCCAGCAGCCAAGGGACAGGGGGTGCCTACGAGCAGTACTTC. Translating it yields CASSQGTGGAYEQYF. The variable domain in full, completed from reference TRBV5-1 and TRBJ2-7, reads KAGVTQTPRYLIKTRGQQVTLSCSPISGHRSVSWYQQTPGQGLQFLFEYFSETQRNKGNFPGRFSGRQFSNSRSEMNVSTLELGDSALYLCASSQGTGGAYEQYFGPGTRLTVT.

The chain has TRBV10-3 and TRBJ1-2, with 10 nucleotides matching TRBD1. Trimming took 3 bases from V and 3 from J; bases not matched to a gene: 7. CDR1 and CDR2 from the germline V gene are ENHRY and SYGVKD. The CDR3 extends over 16 amino acids. CDR3 loop: CAISEVDRGLDYGYTF. The CDR3 nucleotides read TGTGCCATCAGTGAAGTCGACAGGGGGCTGGACTATGGCTACACCTTC.

The rearrangement joins TRBV10-3 to TRBJ2-2, with D unresolved. The V gene's germline CDR1 is ENHRY and CDR2 SYGVKD. This CDR3 contains 13 residues. V dropped 0 bases and J dropped 6 bases, with 5 bases sitting between them. CDR3 sequence: CAISESRAGELFF. In nucleotides, the CDR3 is TGTGCCATCAGTGAGTCTCGGGCCGGGGAGCTGTTTTTT.

V is TRBV7-9 and J is TRBJ1-5, with a weak D call TRBD1 (5 bases). The V end was cut by 5 bases, the J end by 0 bases, with 14 bases between. CDR3 size: 16 residues. Germline lookup yields CDR1 SEHNR and CDR2 FQNEAQ (reference sequence). The CDR3 nucleotides read TGTGCCAGCAGCCCATGGGGGGGGGATAGCAATCAGCCCCAGCATTTT. It yields the protein CASSPWGGDSNQPQHF.

The CDR3 DNA reads as TGTGCCAGCAGCATACGGGACACCGGGGATACGCAGTATTTT. Its translation: CASSIRDTGDTQYF. The chain uses TRBV9 and TRBJ2-3, with TRBD1 as a possible D gene (6 bases). The germline CDR1 and CDR2 sequences are SGDLS and YYNGEE. This CDR3 has 14 amino acids. V was clipped by 4 bases and J by 6 bases, with 15 bases between them. Using reference TRBV9 and TRBJ2-3 for the parts outside the CDR3, the full variable domain is DSGVTQTPKHLITATGQRVTLRCSPRSGDLSVYWYQQSLDQGLQFLIQYYNGEERAKGNILERFSAQQFPDLHSELNLSSLELGDSALYFCASSIRDTGDTQYFGPGTRLTVL.

This sequence joins TRBV5-1 and TRBJ2-2, with 8 bases lining up with TRBD1. The length of the CDR3 is 17 residues. The germline CDR1 and CDR2 sequences are SGHRS and YFSETQ. The trim removed 1 base at V and 6 bases at J, leaving 11 bases unmatched. CDR3: CASSLNAPGGASGELFF. The DNA of the CDR3 is TGCGCCAGCAGCTTGAACGCGCCAGGGGGCGCTTCCGGGGAGCTGTTTTTT.

This clone appeared a few times. The chain joins TRBV5-1 to TRBJ1-1; the D gene is possibly TRBD1 (5 bases). Trimming shortened V by 4 bases and J by 5 bases, and 18 bases separated the two germline ends. The germline V gene encodes CDR1 SGHRS and CDR2 YFSETQ. The CDR3 runs to 15 residues. The CDR3, as DNA: TGCGCCAGCAGCCCCGATGGGAGGGGTGTAACTGAAGCTTTCTTT. This translates into CASSPDGRGVTEAFF.

The rearrangement joins TRBV7-9 to TRBJ2-5, with TRBD2 as a possible D gene (7 bases). The J call is uncertain, as TRBJ2-7 better fits the DNA end. From germline, CDR1 is SEHNR and CDR2 FQNEAQ (reference sequence). The CDR3 runs 15 residues. The CDR3 is CASSFAGAMNYEQYF. CDR3 coding DNA: TGTGCCAGCAGCTTTGCGGGGGCGATGAATTACGAGCAGTACTTC.

The chain has TRBV6-5 and TRBJ2-3; 10 bases match TRBD1. The V segment lost 0 bases and the J segment 6 bases; nucleotides outside the gene matches: 6. Germline assignment: CDR1 MNHEY and CDR2 SVGAGI. The CDR3 covers 16 residues. The CDR3 spells CASSYSSDRGLDTQYF. In nucleotides, the CDR3 is TGTGCCAGCAGTTACTCTTCAGACAGGGGGCTTGATACGCAGTATTTT.

The rearrangement links TRBV5-1 to TRBJ2-5, with TRBD2 matching over 12 bases. Germline V gene data show CDR1 as SGHRS and CDR2 as YFSETQ. V shed 0 bases and J 5 bases; nucleotides not matched to a gene: 2. This CDR3 is built from 15 residues. CDR3 in DNA: TGCGCCAGCAGCTTGGCCGGGACTAGCGGGGAGACCCAGTACTTC. Encoded protein: CASSLAGTSGETQYF. Full variable domain (outside the CDR3, taken from reference TRBV5-1 and TRBJ2-5): KAGVTQTPRYLIKTRGQQVTLSCSPISGHRSVSWYQQTPGQGLQFLFEYFSETQRNKGNFPGRFSGRQFSNSRSEMNVSTLELGDSALYLCASSLAGTSGETQYFGPGTRLLVL.

This chain joins TRBV6-6 and TRBJ2-5; possible D gene TRBD2, 6 bases. This CDR3 has 14 residues. The germline gives CDR1 MNHNY, CDR2 SVGAGI (reference sequence). Between the trimmed V and J ends, which lost 2 bases and 4 bases, there was a span of 11 bases. In nucleotides, the CDR3 is TGTGCCAGCAGTTACGATCTCGGGGGAGAGACCCAGTACTTC. It translates to CASSYDLGGETQYF.

The chain links TRBV29-1 to TRBJ1-2; D uncertain. The CDR3 consists of 16 residues. V lost 0 bases to trimming and J lost 7 bases, with 21 bases between them. CDR1 and CDR2 (germline): SQVTM, ANQGSEA. CDR3 protein: CSVEDRDRGYFVGYTF. The CDR3 DNA is TGCAGCGTTGAAGATCGAGATCGAGGGTATTTTGTTGGCTACACCTTC.

The rearrangement links TRBV28 to TRBJ2-5; 10 bases match TRBD1. Looked up from germline, CDR1 is MDHEN and CDR2 is SYDVKM. This CDR3 is 14 amino acids long. The V segment lost 6 bases and the J segment 5 bases; nucleotides outside the gene matches: 6. The CDR3 region has the DNA TGTGCCAGCAGCCCACGGACAGGGGGGGAGACCCAGTACTTC. As protein: CASSPRTGGETQYF.

The chain recombines TRBV28 with TRBJ2-7, with TRBD2 matching 8 bases. This CDR3 spans 14 amino acids. V trimming: 4 bases; J trimming: 2 bases; junction bases outside the gene matches: 4. In germline, CDR1 is MDHEN, CDR2 SYDVKM. The CDR3 DNA sequence: TGTGCCAGCAGTTCTGGCGGGGGGACCTACGAGCAGTACTTC. This gives the protein CASSSGGGTYEQYF.

The chain carries TRBV25-1 and TRBJ1-2; D uncertain. CDR3 size: 13 residues. Trimming cost V 2 bases and J 4 bases, with 8 bases left between them. Looked up from germline, CDR1 is MGHDK and CDR2 is SYGVNS. CDR3 residues: CASSEGQSYGYTF. The CDR3 nucleotides read TGTGCCAGCAGTGAAGGGCAAAGCTATGGCTACACCTTC.

The rearrangement joins TRBV27 to TRBJ1-6; D is undetermined. The CDR3 contains 15 residues. From germline, CDR1 is MNHEY and CDR2 SMNVEV (reference sequence). V was pared by 2 bases and J by 7 bases, with 12 bases between. This CDR3 is CASSLNTGWNSPLHF. The CDR3, as DNA: TGTGCCAGCAGTTTAAACACGGGGTGGAATTCACCCCTCCACTTT.